A single TCR beta chain is shown here with its context. Its antigen is still unknown. Each sorted subset replicate got 200 ng genomic DNA, 25,000 to 35,000 genomes. Profiling relied on immunoSEQ multiplex PCR, and the TCRdb table lists in-frame clones only, not all of them. This table holds 850,000 to 1,100,000 clones, 70% to 85% found once. Healthy adults negative for HIV, lacking recent acute infections or vaccinations, served as donors. The CD4+ fraction was divided into a CD45RA+ naive subset and a CD45RA-negative memory subset. This record belongs to a study of shared clonotypes between healthy human individuals. Germline-derived CDR1 and CDR2 are SGHVS and FQNEAQ. This CDR3 contains 16 residues. Between the trimmed V and J ends, which lost 2 bases and 3 bases, there was a span of 16 bases. Broader study findings: Some clonotypes were shared by all four sorted-subset donors, while others were not shared. The non-shared ones had lower generation probabilities than the shared ones.

The receptor was derived from a man aged 18 to 30 in good health. Some clones in this sample may be carry-over from other donors' samples. Sequenced sample: memory CD4+ T cells from PBMCs. Indicated subset: CD45RA-negative fraction. The chain carries TRBV7-8 and TRBJ1-1, with a tentative D call TRBD1 (5 bases). The CDR3 DNA follows: TGTGCCAGCAGCTTACCGGGGGTAGTTAGGGACACTGAAGCTTTCTTT. Translating gives CASSLPGVVRDTEAFF.